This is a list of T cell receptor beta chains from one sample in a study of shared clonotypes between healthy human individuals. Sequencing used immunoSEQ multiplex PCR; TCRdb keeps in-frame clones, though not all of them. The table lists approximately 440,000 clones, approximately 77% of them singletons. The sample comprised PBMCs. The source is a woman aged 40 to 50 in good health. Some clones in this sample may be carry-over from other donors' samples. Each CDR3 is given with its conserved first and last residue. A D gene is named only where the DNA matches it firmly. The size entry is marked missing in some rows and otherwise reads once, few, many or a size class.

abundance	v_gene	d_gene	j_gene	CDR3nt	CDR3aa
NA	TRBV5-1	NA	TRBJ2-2	TGCGCCAGCAGCTTCACAGGGTCGGGCGGGGAGCTGTTTTTT	CASSFTGSGGELFF
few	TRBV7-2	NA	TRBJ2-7	TGTGCCAGCAGCTTAGTCGGGCTAGCGTCCCCCGAGGACGAGCAGTACTTC	CASSLVGLASPEDEQYF
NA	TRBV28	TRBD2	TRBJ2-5	TGTGCCAGCAGTTCCGGGCTAGCGGGAGTGGAGACCCAGTACTTC	CASSSGLAGVETQYF
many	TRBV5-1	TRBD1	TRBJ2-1	TGCGCCAGCAGCCCGACCGACGGGACAGGGGGTTTAAGTGAGCAGTTCTTC	CASSPTDGTGGLSEQFF
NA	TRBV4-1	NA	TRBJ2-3	TGCGCCAGCAGCCCGAGGGGGGTTATTCGGGCGGGAGTCACAGATACGCAGTATTTT	CASSPRGVIRAGVTDTQYF
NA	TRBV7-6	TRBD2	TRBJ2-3	TGTGCCAGCAGCTTAGCAGCTAGCGGGAGCGCGGGCACAGATACGCAGTATTTT	CASSLAASGSAGTDTQYF
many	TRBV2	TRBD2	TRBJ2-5	TGTGCCAGCAGGTTAGCGGGAGAGGAGGGAGAGACCCAGTACTTC	CASRLAGEEGETQYF
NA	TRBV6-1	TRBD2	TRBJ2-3	TGTGCCAGCAAACGGGGCGGGAGAGGCACAGATACGCAGTATTTT	CASKRGGRGTDTQYF
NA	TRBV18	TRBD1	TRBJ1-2	TGTGCCAGCTCAGCTACAGGGGAGCGGTATGGCTACACCTTC	CASSATGERYGYTF
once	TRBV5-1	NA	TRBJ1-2	TGCGCCAGCAGCTTGGGTGGGGGCACCAACTATGGCTACACCTTC	CASSLGGGTNYGYTF
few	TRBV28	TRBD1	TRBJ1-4	TGTGCCAGCAGCCCAGGGGGCAACATTGAAAAACTGTTTTTT	CASSPGGNIEKLFF
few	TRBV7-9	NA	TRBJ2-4	TGTGCCAGCAGCTTAGGAGGGGAAGCCATTCAGTACTTC	CASSLGGEAIQYF
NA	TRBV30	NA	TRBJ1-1	TGTGCCTGGTCACAGGGAGGAACTGAAGCTTTCTTT	CAWSQGGTEAFF
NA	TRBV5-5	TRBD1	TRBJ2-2	TGTGCCAGCAGCTTGCAGCAGGCCGGACAGGGTGTTAACACCGGGGAGCTGTTTTTT	CASSLQQAGQGVNTGELFF
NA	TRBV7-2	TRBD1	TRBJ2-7	TGTGCCAGCAGCCCCAGCCGGGGAGGCTGGGACAGGGAATACGAGCAGTACTTC	CASSPSRGGWDREYEQYF
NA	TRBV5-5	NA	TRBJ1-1	TGTGCCAGCAGCTTGTCAGGGGACACTGAAGCTTTCTTT	CASSLSGDTEAFF
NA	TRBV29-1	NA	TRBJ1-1	TGCAGCGCCACCCGGGGGGGGGAAGCTTTCTTT	CSATRGGEAFF
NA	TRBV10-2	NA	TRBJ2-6	TGCGCCAGCAGACCAGGGATAGGGCCCTCTGGGGCCAACGTCCTGACTTTC	CASRPGIGPSGANVLTF
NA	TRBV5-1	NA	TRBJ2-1	TGCGCCACCAGAACTCAGACAGGCCGCAATGAGCAGTTCTTC	CATRTQTGRNEQFF
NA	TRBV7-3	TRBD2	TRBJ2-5	TGTGCCAGCAGCTCCCAAGGCGCTAGCGGGAGTTTCGAGGAGACCCAGTACTTC	CASSSQGASGSFEETQYF
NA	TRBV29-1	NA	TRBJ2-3	TGCAGCTGTATAGCGGATAGCACAGATACGCAGTATTTT	CSCIADSTDTQYF
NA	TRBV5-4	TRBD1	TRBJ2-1	TGTGCCAGCAGCTTGGGAACAGGGGGACCCGTCTACAATGAGCAGTTCTTC	CASSLGTGGPVYNEQFF
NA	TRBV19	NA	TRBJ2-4	TGTGCCAGTAGTACCCCGGGAGTAGAAAACATTCAGTACTTC	CASSTPGVENIQYF
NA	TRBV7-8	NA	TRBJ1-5	TGTGCCAGCACCCCAGGTGGGGTTGATCAGCCCCAGCATTTT	CASTPGGVDQPQHF
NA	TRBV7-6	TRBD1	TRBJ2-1	TGTGCCAGCAGCTCTCCTTTTGACAGGGGAGGCTACAATGAGCAGTTCTTC	CASSSPFDRGGYNEQFF
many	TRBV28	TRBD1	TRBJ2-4	TGTGCCAGCAGTTTAATCGGGACAGGGGAAAACATTCAGTACTTC	CASSLIGTGENIQYF
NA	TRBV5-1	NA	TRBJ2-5	TGCGCCAGCAGCTTGCGAGGACAAGAAGAGACCCAGTACTTC	CASSLRGQEETQYF
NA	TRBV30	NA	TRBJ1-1	TGTGCCTGGAGGGCGGGGATAGCCCAGAGTAAGTTCTTCTTT	CAWRAGIAQSKFFF
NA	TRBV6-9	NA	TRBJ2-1	TGTGCCAGCAGGGCCAACAGGGATAGCTCCTACAATGAGCAGTTCTTC	CASRANRDSSYNEQFF
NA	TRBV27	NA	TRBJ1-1	TGTGCCAGCAGTATTAACAGAGAGACTGAAGCTTTCTTT	CASSINRETEAFF
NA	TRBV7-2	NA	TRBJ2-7	TGTGCCAGCAGCTTAGTCTCCGGGACCAGCGGGTTCCCCTACGAGCAGTACTTC	CASSLVSGTSGFPYEQYF
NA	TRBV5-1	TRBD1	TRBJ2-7	TGCGCCAGCAGCCTTCTTCCTCCGGGACAGGACTATCCCTACGAGCAGTACTTC	CASSLLPPGQDYPYEQYF
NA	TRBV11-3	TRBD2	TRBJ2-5	TGTGCCAGCAGCCCCCCTAGGCGGGAGGGCCCGGAGACCCAGTACTTC	CASSPPRREGPETQYF
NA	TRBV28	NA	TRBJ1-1	TGTGCCAGCAGTTTTCAGGGTCGCGCTGAAGCTTTCTTT	CASSFQGRAEAFF
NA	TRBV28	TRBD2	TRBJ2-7	TGTGCCAGCAGATCAAACACGGACCTAGCGGGCCTCTCCTACGAGCAGTACTTC	CASRSNTDLAGLSYEQYF
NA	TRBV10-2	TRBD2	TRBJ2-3	TGCGCCAGCAGTGAGGCTAGCGGGAGGATCTCCGATACGCAGTATTTT	CASSEASGRISDTQYF
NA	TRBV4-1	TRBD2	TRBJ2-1	TGCGCCAGCAGCCAACCGACTAGCGGGATATTTGAGCAGTTCTTC	CASSQPTSGIFEQFF
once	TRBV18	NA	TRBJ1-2	TGTGCCAGCTCACCGGGCCTTCCGAAAGGCGACTATGGCTACACCTTC	CASSPGLPKGDYGYTF
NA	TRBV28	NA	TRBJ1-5	TGTGCCAGCAGTTTTCCGAGCAATCAGCCCCAGCATTTT	CASSFPSNQPQHF
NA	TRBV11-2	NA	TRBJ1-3	TGTGCCAGCAGCTTAACTGGACGGAACTCTGGAAACACCATATATTTT	CASSLTGRNSGNTIYF
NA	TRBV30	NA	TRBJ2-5	TGTGCCTGGACTATAAAAGAGACCCAGTACTTC	CAWTIKETQYF
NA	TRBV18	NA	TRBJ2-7	TGTGCCAGCTCACCATCAGGGGCGCGGTCCTACGAGCAGTACTTC	CASSPSGARSYEQYF
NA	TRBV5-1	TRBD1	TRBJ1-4	TGCGCCAGCAGCAGGGACAGATCAACTAATGAAAAACTGTTTTTT	CASSRDRSTNEKLFF
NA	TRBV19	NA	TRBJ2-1	TGTGCCAGTAGTATAGATCCTGATTTGAATGAGCAGTTCTTC	CASSIDPDLNEQFF
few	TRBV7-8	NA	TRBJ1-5	TGTGCCAGCAGCCTAGGGGCCGGTAATCAGCCCCAGCATTTT	CASSLGAGNQPQHF
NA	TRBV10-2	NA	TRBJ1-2	TGCGCCAGCAGTGAGGAGGGTCGGGTTGGTGGCTACACCTTC	CASSEEGRVGGYTF